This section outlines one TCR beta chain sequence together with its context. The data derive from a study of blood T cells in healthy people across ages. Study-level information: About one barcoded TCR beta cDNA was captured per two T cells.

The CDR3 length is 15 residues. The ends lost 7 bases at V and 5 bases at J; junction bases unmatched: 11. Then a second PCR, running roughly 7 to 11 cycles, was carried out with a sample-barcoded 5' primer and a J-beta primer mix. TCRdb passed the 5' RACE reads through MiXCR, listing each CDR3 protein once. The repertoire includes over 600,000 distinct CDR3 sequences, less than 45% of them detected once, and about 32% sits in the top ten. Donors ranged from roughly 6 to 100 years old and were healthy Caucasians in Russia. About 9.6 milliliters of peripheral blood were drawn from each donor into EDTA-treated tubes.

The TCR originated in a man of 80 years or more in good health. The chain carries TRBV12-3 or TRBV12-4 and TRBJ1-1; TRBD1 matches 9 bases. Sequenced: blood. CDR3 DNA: TGTGCCAGCAACCCACAGGGGGCCCTAACTACTGAAGCTTTCTTT. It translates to CASNPQGALTTEAFF.